The clone carrying this T cell receptor beta chain was counted a few times. Its antigen is as yet unknown. The sample comes from a study of early T cells in non-severe SARS-CoV-2 infection. Overall study context: From unsorted whole blood, bulk RNA was sequenced, and the chains remained unpaired.

V dropped 2 bases and J dropped 2; count of bases not matched to a gene: 4. Per the germline V gene, CDR1 is GTSNPN and CDR2 is SVGIG (reference sequence). CDR3 length equals 14 residues. Unique molecular identifiers were attached to individual cDNA molecules. TCRdb recomputed calls from the 5' RACE reads with MiXCR, one row per CDR3 protein. The sample contains tens of thousands of distinct CDR3 sequences, about 12% of which appear only once. The study, taken as a whole, reports: Database matching using VDJdb favored anti-spike CD8 responses, with private and CD4 specificities left missing.

The TCR comes from an adult who was a healthcare worker with PCR-confirmed SARS-CoV-2 infection or an uninfected control (not recorded which). The donor label of this sample is uncertain. This material consisted of whole blood, taken at baseline. The rearrangement links TRBV30 to TRBJ2-7; 9 bases align to TRBD1. The DNA of the CDR3 is TGTGCCTGGAGTCCGGGACAGGGCCCCTACGAGCAGTACTTC. This sequence encodes CAWSPGQGPYEQYF.